Following are 5 T cell receptor beta chains from one sample sequenced in a study of T cell changes during pregnancy in multiple sclerosis. Assay used: immunoSEQ multiplex PCR; TCRdb lists only in-frame clones, some missing. The sample contains fewer than 80,000 clones, roughly nine tenths of which appear only once. The material sequenced was peripheral blood, taken in the first trimester of pregnancy. These receptors all stem from a female donor in good health, enrolled as a control in a pregnancy study.

The chain combines TRBV30 with TRBJ1-4; no clear D. The ends were cut back, 2 bases at V and 8 bases at J, with 6 bases in the middle. Germline CDR1 and CDR2: GTSNPN and SVGIG (reference sequence). There are 11 residues in the CDR3. The CDR3 here is CAWSLREKLFF. The CDR3 DNA reads as TGTGCCTGGAGTCTCCGGGAAAAACTGTTTTTT.

V usage is TRBV5-1 and J usage is TRBJ1-1; no clear D. This CDR3 region has 13 residues. V was pared by 7 bases and J by 1 base, with 11 bases between. The germline V gene encodes CDR1 SGHRS and CDR2 YFSETQ. This CDR3 reads CASRSGSNTEAFF. CDR3 nucleotide sequence: TGCGCCAGCCGATCCGGGTCGAACACTGAAGCTTTCTTT.

V usage is TRBV28 and J usage is TRBJ1-1; D is unresolved. The CDR3 is 15 amino acids. Germline V gives CDR1 MDHEN, CDR2 SYDVKM. V gave up 5 bases and J gave up 5 bases, with 18 bases separating them. This CDR3 reads CASSTPLGVGTEAFF. CDR3 DNA sequence: TGTGCCAGCAGTACCCCGCTCGGGGTGGGGACTGAAGCTTTCTTT.

The CDR3 protein is CASSDPTSSTDTQYF. Here the CDR3 DNA reads TGTGCCAGCAGTGACCCGACTAGCTCCACAGATACGCAGTATTTT. This chain joins TRBV6-4 and TRBJ2-3; 7 bases match TRBD2. This CDR3 region has 15 residues. Germline V gene lookup returns CDR1 MRHNA and CDR2 SNTAGT. The ends lost 2 bases at V and 2 bases at J; junction bases unmatched: 4.

The chain recombines TRBV4-3 with TRBJ1-3; weak D call: TRBD1 (5 bases). Trimming cost V 1 base and J 3 bases, with 7 bases left between them. The CDR3 extends over 14 amino acids. The germline V gene encodes CDR1 LGHNA and CDR2 YSLEER. CDR3 bases: TGCGCCAGCAGCCAAGGGGGCTTTGGAAACACCATATATTTT. As protein: CASSQGGFGNTIYF.